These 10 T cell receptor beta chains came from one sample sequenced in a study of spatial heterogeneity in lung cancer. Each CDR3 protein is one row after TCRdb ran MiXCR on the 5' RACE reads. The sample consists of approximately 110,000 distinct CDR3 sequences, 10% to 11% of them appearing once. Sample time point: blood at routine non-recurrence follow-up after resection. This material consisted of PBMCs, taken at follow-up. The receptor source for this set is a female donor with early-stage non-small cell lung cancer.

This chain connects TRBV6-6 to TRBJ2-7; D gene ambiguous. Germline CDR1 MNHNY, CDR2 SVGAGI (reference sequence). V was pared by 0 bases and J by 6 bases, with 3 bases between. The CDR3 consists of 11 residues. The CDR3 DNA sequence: TGTGCCAGCAGTTACTCACGCGAGCAGTACTTC. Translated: CASSYSREQYF.

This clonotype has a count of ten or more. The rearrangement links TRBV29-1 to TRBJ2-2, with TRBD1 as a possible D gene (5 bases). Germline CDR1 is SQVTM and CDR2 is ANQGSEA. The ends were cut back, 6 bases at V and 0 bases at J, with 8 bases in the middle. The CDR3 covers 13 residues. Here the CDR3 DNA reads TGCAGCGTCAGGGCCTCGAACACCGGGGAGCTGTTTTTT. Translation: CSVRASNTGELFF.

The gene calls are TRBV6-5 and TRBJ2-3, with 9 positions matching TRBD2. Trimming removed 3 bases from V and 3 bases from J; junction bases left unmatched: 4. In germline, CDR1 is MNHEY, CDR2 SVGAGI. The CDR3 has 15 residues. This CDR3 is CASSYSGRRTDTQYF. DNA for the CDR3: TGTGCCAGCAGTTATAGCGGGAGAAGAACAGATACGCAGTATTTT.

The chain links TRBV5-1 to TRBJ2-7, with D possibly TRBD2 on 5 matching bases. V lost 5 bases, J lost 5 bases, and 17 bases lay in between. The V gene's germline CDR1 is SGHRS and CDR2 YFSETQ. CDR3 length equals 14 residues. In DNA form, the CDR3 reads TGCGCCAGCAGACCATCGACTGACTACCACGAGCAGTACTTC. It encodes CASRPSTDYHEQYF.

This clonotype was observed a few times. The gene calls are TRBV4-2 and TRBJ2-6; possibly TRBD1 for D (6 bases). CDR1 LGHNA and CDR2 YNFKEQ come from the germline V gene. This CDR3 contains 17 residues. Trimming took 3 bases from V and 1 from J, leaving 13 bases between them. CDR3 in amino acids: CASSQGAGVSGANVLTF. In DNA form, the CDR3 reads TGTGCCAGCAGCCAGGGGGCAGGGGTTTCTGGGGCCAACGTCCTGACTTTC.

This CDR3 is CASSYIGQSDTQYF. DNA for the CDR3: TGTGCCAGCAGTTACATCGGACAGTCAGATACGCAGTATTTT. The chain carries TRBV6-2 or TRBV6-3 and TRBJ2-3, with D perhaps TRBD1 (6 bases). Germline assignment: CDR1 MNHEY and CDR2 SVGEGT. The CDR3 consists of 14 residues. With 2 bases removed from V and 4 bases from J, the gap between germline ends came to 10 bases.

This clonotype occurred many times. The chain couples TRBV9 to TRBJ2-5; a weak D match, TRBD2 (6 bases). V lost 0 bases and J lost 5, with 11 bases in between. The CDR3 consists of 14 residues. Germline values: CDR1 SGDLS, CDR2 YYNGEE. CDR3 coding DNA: TGTGCCAGCAGCGTAGGAACTAGCCTCGAGACCCAGTACTTC. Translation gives CASSVGTSLETQYF.

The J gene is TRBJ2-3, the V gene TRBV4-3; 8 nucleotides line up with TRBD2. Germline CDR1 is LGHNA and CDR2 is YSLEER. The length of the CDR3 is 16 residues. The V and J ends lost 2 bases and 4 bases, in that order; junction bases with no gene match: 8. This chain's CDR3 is CASSQSGTRSPDTQYF. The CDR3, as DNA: TGCGCCAGCAGCCAATCCGGGACTAGGAGCCCAGATACGCAGTATTTT.

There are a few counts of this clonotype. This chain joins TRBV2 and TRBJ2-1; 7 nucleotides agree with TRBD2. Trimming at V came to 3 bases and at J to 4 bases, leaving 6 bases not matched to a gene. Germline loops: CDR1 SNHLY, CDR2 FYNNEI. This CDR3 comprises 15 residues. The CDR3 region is CASSDWTRQYNEQFF. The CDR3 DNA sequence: TGTGCCAGCAGTGATTGGACTAGGCAATACAATGAGCAGTTCTTC.

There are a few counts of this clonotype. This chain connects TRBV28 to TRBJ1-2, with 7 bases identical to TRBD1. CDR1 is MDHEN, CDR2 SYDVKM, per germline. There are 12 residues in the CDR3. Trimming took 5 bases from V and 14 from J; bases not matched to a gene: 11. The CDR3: CASSLAQGGLTF. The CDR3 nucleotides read TGTGCCAGCAGTCTCGCCCAGGGGGGACTTACCTTC.